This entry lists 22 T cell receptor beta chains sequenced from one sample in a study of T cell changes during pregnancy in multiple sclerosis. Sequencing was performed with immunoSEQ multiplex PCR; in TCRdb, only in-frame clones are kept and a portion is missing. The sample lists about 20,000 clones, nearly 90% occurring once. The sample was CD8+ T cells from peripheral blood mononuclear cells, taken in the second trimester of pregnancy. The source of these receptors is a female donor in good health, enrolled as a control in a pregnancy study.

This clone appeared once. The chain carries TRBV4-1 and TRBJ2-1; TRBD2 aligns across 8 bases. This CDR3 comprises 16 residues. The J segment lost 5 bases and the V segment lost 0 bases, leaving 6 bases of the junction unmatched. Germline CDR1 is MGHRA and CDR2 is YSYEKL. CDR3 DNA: TGCGCCAGCAGCCAAGATGACGGGAGGGGTCACAATGAGCAGTTCTTC. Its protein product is CASSQDDGRGHNEQFF.

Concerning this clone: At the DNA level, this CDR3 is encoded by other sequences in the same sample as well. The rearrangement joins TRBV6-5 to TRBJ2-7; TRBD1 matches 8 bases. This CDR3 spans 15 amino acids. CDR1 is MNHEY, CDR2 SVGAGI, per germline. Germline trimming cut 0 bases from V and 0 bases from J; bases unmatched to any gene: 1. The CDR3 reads CASSYSGTGSYEQYF. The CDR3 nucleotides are TGTGCCAGCAGTTACTCGGGGACAGGCTCCTACGAGCAGTACTTC.

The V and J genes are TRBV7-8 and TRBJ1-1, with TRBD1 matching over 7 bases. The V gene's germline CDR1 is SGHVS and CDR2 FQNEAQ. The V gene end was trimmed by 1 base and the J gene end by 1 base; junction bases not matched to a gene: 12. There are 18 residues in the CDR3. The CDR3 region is CASSLVFGGGASNTEAFF. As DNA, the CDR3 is TGTGCCAGCAGCTTAGTTTTTGGAGGGGGCGCATCGAACACTGAAGCTTTCTTT.

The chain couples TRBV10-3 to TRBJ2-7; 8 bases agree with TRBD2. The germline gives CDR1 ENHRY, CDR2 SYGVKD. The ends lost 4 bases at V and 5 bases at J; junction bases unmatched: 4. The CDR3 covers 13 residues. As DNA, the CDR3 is TGTGCCATCAGTGCCGGGACTAGTAACGAGCAGTACTTC. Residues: CAISAGTSNEQYF.

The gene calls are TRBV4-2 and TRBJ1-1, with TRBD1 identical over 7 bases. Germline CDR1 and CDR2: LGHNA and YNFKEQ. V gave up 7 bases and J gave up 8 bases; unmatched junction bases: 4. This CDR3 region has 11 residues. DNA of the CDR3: TGTGCCAGCAACCAGGACAGGGAAGCTTTCTTT. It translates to CASNQDREAFF.

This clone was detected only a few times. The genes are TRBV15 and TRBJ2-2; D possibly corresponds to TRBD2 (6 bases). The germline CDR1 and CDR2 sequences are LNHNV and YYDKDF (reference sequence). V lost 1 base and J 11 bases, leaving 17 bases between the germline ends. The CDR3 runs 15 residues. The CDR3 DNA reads TGTGCCACCAGCAGAGTGGGGGGTGGTCCAGAAGAGCTGTTTTTT. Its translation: CATSRVGGGPEELFF.

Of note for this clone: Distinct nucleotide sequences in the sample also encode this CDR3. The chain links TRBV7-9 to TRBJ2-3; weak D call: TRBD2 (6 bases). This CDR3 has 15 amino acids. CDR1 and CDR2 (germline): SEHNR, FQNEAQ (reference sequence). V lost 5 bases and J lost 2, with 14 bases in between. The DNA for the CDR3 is TGTGCCAGCAGCCCCCCGGGAGTCTCCACAGATACGCAGTATTTT. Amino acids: CASSPPGVSTDTQYF. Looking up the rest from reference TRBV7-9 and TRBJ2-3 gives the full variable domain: DTGVSQNPRHKITKRGQNVTFRCDPISEHNRLYWYRQTLGQGPEFLTYFQNEAQLEKSRLLSDRFSAERPKGSFSTLEIQRTEQGDSAMYLCASSPPGVSTDTQYFGPGTRLTVL.

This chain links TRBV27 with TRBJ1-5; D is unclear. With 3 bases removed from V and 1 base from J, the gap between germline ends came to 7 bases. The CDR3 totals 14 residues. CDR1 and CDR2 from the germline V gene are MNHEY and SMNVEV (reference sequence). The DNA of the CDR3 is TGTGCCAGCAGTTTGACTGGAAGCAATCAGCCCCAGCATTTT. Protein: CASSLTGSNQPQHF.

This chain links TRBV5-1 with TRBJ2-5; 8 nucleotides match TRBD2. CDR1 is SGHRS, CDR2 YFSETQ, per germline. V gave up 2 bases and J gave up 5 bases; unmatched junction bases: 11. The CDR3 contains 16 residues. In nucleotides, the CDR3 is TGCGCCAGCAGCTTATCCGGACTAGCATTCGAGGAGACCCAGTACTTC. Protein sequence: CASSLSGLAFEETQYF. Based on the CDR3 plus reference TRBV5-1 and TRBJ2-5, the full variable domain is KAGVTQTPRYLIKTRGQQVTLSCSPISGHRSVSWYQQTPGQGLQFLFEYFSETQRNKGNFPGRFSGRQFSNSRSEMNVSTLELGDSALYLCASSLSGLAFEETQYFGPGTRLLVL.

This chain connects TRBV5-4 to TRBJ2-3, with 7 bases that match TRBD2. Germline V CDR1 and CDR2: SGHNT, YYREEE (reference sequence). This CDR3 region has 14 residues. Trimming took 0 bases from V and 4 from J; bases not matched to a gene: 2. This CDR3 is CASSLGLAPDTQYF. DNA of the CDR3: TGTGCCAGCAGCTTGGGACTAGCTCCAGATACGCAGTATTTT.

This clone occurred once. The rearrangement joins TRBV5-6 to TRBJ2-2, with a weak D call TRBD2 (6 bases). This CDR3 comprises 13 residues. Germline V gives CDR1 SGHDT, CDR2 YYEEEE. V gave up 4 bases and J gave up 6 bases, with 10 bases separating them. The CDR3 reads CASSPRGSGELFF. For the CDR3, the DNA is TGTGCCAGCAGCCCCCGGGGGTCCGGGGAGCTGTTTTTT.

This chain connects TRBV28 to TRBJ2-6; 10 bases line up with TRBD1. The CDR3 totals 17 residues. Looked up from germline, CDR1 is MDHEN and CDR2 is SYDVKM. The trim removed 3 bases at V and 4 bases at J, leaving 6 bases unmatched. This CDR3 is CASSFQGQGSGANVLTF. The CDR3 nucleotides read TGTGCCAGCAGTTTTCAGGGACAGGGGTCAGGGGCCAACGTCCTGACTTTC. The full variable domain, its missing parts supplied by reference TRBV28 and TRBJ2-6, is DVKVTQSSRYLVKRTGEKVFLECVQDMDHENMFWYRQDPGLGLRLIYFSYDVKMKEKGDIPEGYSVSREKKERFSLILESASTNQTSMYLCASSFQGQGSGANVLTFGAGSRLTVL.

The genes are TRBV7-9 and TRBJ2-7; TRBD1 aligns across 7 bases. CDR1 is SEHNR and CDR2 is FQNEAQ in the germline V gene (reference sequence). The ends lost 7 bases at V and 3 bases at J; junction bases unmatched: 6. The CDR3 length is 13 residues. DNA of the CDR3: TGTGCCAGCACCCAAGGGACAGACTACGAGCAGTACTTC. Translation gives CASTQGTDYEQYF.

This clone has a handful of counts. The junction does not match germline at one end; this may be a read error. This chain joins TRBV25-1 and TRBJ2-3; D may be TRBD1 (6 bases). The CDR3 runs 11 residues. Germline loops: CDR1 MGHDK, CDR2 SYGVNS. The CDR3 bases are TGTGCCAGCAGTGAATTCACCGGGACACATTTT. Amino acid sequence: CASSEFTGTHF.

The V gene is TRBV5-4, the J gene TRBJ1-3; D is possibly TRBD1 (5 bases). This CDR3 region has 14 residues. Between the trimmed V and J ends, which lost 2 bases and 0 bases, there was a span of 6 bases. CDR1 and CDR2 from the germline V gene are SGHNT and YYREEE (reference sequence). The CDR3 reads CASSLDSSGNTIYF. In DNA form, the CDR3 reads TGTGCCAGCAGCTTAGACAGCTCTGGAAACACCATATATTTT.

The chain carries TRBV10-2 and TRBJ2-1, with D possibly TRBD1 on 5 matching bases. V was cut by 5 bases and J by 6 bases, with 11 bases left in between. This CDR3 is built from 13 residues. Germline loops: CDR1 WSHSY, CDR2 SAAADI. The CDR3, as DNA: TGCGCCAGCAGTAAGGGGTTGGGCAATGAGCAGTTCTTC. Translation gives CASSKGLGNEQFF.

As DNA, the CDR3 is TGTGCCAGCAGTTCCCGCGGACAGGGGGCGAGGGAGCAGTTCTTC. This codes for CASSSRGQGAREQFF. The chain has TRBV27 and TRBJ2-1; 11 nucleotides match TRBD1. V dropped 4 bases and J dropped 10; count of bases not matched to a gene: 9. Germline CDR1 MNHEY, CDR2 SMNVEV (reference sequence). This CDR3 region has 15 residues.

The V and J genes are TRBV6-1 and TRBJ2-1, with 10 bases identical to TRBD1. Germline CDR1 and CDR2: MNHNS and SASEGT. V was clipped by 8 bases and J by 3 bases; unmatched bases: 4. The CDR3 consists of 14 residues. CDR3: CASVRDRGYNEQFF. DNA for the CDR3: TGTGCCAGCGTCCGGGACAGGGGCTACAATGAGCAGTTCTTC.

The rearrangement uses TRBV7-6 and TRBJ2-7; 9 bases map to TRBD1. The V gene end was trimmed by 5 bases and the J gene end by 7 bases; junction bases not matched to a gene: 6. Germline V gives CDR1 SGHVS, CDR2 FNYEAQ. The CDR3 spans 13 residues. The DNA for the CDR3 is TGTGCCAGCAGCGCACAGGGGGCAGGGGAGCAGTACTTC. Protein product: CASSAQGAGEQYF. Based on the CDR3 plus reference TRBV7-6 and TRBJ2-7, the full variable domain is GAGVSQSPRYKVTKRGQDVALRCDPISGHVSLYWYRQALGQGPEFLTYFNYEAQQDKSGLPNDRFSAERPEGSISTLTIQRTEQRDSAMYRCASSAQGAGEQYFGPGTRLTVT.

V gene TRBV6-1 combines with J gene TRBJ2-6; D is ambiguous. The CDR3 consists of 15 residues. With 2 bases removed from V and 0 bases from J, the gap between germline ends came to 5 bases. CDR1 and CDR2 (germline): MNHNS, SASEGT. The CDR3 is CASSESSSGANVLTF. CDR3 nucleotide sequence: TGTGCCAGCAGTGAAAGTAGCTCTGGGGCCAACGTCCTGACTTTC.

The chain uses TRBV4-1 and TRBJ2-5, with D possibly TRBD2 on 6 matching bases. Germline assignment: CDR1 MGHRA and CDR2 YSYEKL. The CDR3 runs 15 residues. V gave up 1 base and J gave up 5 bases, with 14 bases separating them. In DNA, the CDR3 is TGCGCCAGCAGCCAAGTACTGGTACGGGGGGAGACCCAGTACTTC. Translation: CASSQVLVRGETQYF.

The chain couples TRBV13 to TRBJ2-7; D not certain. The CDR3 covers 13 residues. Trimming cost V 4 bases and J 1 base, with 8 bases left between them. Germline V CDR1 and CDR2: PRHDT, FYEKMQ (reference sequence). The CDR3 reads CASSSPGSYEQYF. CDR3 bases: TGTGCCAGCAGCTCCCCGGGTTCCTACGAGCAGTACTTC.